The 30 T cell receptor beta chains in this list originate from one sample, sequenced in a study of beta chain features in type 1 diabetes (dated by TCRdb to 2017 to 2018). Overall results and qualifications from the work: Type 1 diabetes patients showed a moderate but significant shortening of TCRB CDR3 length in all four CD4+ subsets.

Library preparation employed the immunoSEQ multiplex PCR assay. The entire isolated RNA was reverse transcribed using the High Capacity cDNA Reverse Transcription Kit, and thus expressed TCRB transcripts were sequenced. TCRdb retrieved this table from immuneACCESS and kept in-frame rearrangements only. Not all clones are present; in checked studies, unresolved V genes account for under half, and no reason is known for the remainder. The sample profile shows around 690,000 clones; around 11% of them were found once. Around 0.12% of the sample belongs to the ten largest clones. These receptors' targets are unknown. The sequenced sample was naive CD4+ T cells from blood. What the cell subset or site label conveys for this sample: true naive CD4+ T cells. These receptor sequences come from a man in his thirties or forties with type 1 diabetes.

Only a few counts were recorded for this clone. The gene calls are TRBV7-9 and TRBJ1-2; D perhaps matches TRBD1 (6 bases). The ends were cut back, 5 bases at V and 2 bases at J, with 15 bases in the middle. This CDR3 has 15 amino acids. Germline V gives CDR1 SEHNR, CDR2 FQNEAQ (reference sequence). This chain's CDR3 is CASSPPGTTNYGYTF. The CDR3, as DNA: TGTGCCAGCAGCCCCCCCGGGACAACAAACTATGGCTACACCTTC.

The CDR3 DNA is TGTGCCAGCAGCCACCGACTAGCGGGGGGGCCCTACGAGCAGTACTTC. This sequence encodes CASSHRLAGGPYEQYF. The genes are TRBV13 and TRBJ2-7; the match to TRBD2 covers 14 bases. The CDR3 loop spans 16 amino acids. V lost 5 bases, J lost 2 bases, and 5 bases stayed unmatched. Germline V gene sequence: CDR1 PRHDT, CDR2 FYEKMQ (reference sequence).

In this sample, this clone turned up a few times. This chain links TRBV6-4 with TRBJ1-6, with 9 bases that match TRBD1. V lost 3 bases, J lost 9 bases, and 6 bases stayed unmatched. Germline V gene data show CDR1 as MRHNA and CDR2 as SNTAGT. There are 15 residues in the CDR3. The CDR3 DNA follows: TGTGCCAGCAGTGAGAATCGGGACAGGGCTTCACCCCTCCACTTT. Translation gives CASSENRDRASPLHF.

As regards this clone: Different DNA sequences within this sample yield the same CDR3. The chain joins TRBV28 to TRBJ1-5; D gene uncertain. CDR3 length equals 12 residues. The V gene's germline CDR1 is MDHEN and CDR2 SYDVKM. Trimming shortened V by 1 base and J by 7 bases, and 5 bases separated the two germline ends. The CDR3 region has the DNA TGTGCCAGCAGTTTATCGGGCCAGCCCCAGCATTTT. Protein product: CASSLSGQPQHF. The full variable domain, completed using reference TRBV28 and TRBJ1-5, is DVKVTQSSRYLVKRTGEKVFLECVQDMDHENMFWYRQDPGLGLRLIYFSYDVKMKEKGDIPEGYSVSREKKERFSLILESASTNQTSMYLCASSLSGQPQHFGDGTRLSIL.

Notes on this clone: Other DNA sequences of this sample code for an identical CDR3. The V call is TRBV19, the J call TRBJ2-3; D remains unclear. Trimming stripped 6 bases from V and 1 base from J, with 8 bases between. The V gene's germline CDR1 is LNHDA and CDR2 SQIVND (reference sequence). The CDR3 is 13 residues long. The DNA of the CDR3 is TGTGCCAGTAGCATGCTGCGCACAGATACGCAGTATTTT. Its translation: CASSMLRTDTQYF.

The rearrangement links TRBV13 to TRBJ2-3, with TRBD2 matching over 14 bases. V lost 5 bases and J lost 5; bases outside the gene matches: 9. Germline V CDR1 and CDR2: PRHDT, FYEKMQ (reference sequence). The CDR3 is made up of 17 amino acids. CDR3 DNA sequence: TGTGCCAGCAGCAGGACTAGCGGGGGGACGGCGGTAGATACGCAGTATTTT. The encoded protein is CASSRTSGGTAVDTQYF.

This clone was counted only a few times. The CDR3 loop is CASSPTGVGYEQYF. CDR3 nucleotide sequence: TGTGCCAGCAGTCCGACGGGCGTCGGGTACGAGCAGTACTTC. The chain employs TRBV28 and TRBJ2-7; D ambiguous. Trimming removed 5 bases from V and 4 bases from J, with 15 bases in between. Germline V CDR1 and CDR2: MDHEN, SYDVKM. This CDR3 is built from 14 residues.

The chain is built from TRBV6-5 and TRBJ2-5; TRBD2 aligns across 7 bases. This CDR3 comprises 15 residues. CDR1 MNHEY and CDR2 SVGAGI come from the germline V gene. Trimming cost V 6 bases and J 2 bases; bases outside gene matches: 9. This chain's CDR3 is CASRVREGRQETQYF. CDR3 DNA sequence: TGTGCCAGCAGGGTGAGGGAGGGACGACAAGAGACCCAGTACTTC.

The rearrangement links TRBV7-2 to TRBJ1-3, with D unresolved. Germline V CDR1 and CDR2: SGHTA, FQGNSA. V lost 5 bases and J lost 0, with 8 bases in between. There are 14 residues in the CDR3. The CDR3 DNA reads as TGTGCCAGCAGCCTCGGGCGCTCTGGAAACACCATATATTTT. It codes for CASSLGRSGNTIYF.

This clone was detected a few times. The J gene is TRBJ2-2, the V gene TRBV25-1; D may be TRBD1 or TRBD2 (5 bases each). Germline lookup yields CDR1 MGHDK and CDR2 SYGVNS. The V end lost 1 base, the J end lost 5 bases, and 17 bases lay between the germline ends. The CDR3 loop spans 17 amino acids. The CDR3 reads CASSEFEGREGTGELFF. The CDR3 region has the DNA TGTGCCAGCAGTGAATTCGAGGGGCGCGAAGGGACCGGGGAGCTGTTTTTT.

This chain joins TRBV7-3 and TRBJ1-1; 7 bases line up with TRBD1. Trimming removed 2 bases from V and 1 base from J; junction bases left unmatched: 16. Germline CDR1 reads SGHTA; CDR2 reads FQGTGA. CDR3 length: 19 amino acids. The CDR3 DNA reads TGTGCCAGCAGCTTATTCGGCCTCCGGGACAGAGAAACGAACACTGAAGCTTTCTTT. Protein sequence: CASSLFGLRDRETNTEAFF.

This clone was counted a few times. Within the sample, other DNA sequences also encode this same CDR3. The CDR3 here is CASSLGSNTEAFF. The DNA for the CDR3 is TGCGCCAGCAGCTTGGGCAGTAACACTGAAGCTTTCTTT. The chain joins TRBV5-1 to TRBJ1-1; no clear D. The CDR3 loop spans 13 amino acids. Looked up from germline, CDR1 is SGHRS and CDR2 is YFSETQ. V was clipped by 0 bases and J by 2 bases, with 5 bases between them.

The table lists this clone with a few counts. The genes are TRBV13 and TRBJ1-2, with TRBD1 as a possible D gene (5 bases). CDR1 and CDR2 from the germline V gene are PRHDT and FYEKMQ (reference sequence). Trimming removed 1 base at V and 4 bases at J, with 16 bases between. This CDR3 comprises 16 residues. CDR3 sequence (DNA): TGTGCCAGCAGCTTAGTAAAGGGGCCAACGGGCTATGGCTACACCTTC. Translation gives CASSLVKGPTGYGYTF.

The chain joins TRBV7-2 to TRBJ2-6; D ambiguous. This CDR3 is built from 13 residues. The germline gives CDR1 SGHTA, CDR2 FQGNSA. V was shortened by 7 bases and J by 8 bases, with 12 bases between the two germline ends. Here the CDR3 reads CASTSKGSNVLTF. The CDR3 DNA sequence: TGTGCCAGCACGTCCAAGGGATCCAACGTCCTGACTTTC.

V and J are TRBV9 and TRBJ2-5; 10 nucleotides agree with TRBD2. The CDR3 spans 17 residues. Germline trimming cut 0 bases from V and 1 base from J; bases unmatched to any gene: 6. Germline V lookup: CDR1 SGDLS, CDR2 YYNGEE. As DNA, the CDR3 is TGTGCCAGCAGCGTAGGGGCACTAGCGGGGACCCAAGAGACCCAGTACTTC. Translated: CASSVGALAGTQETQYF.

This clone showed up just a few times. The genes are TRBV5-4 and TRBJ1-6, with 7 nucleotides matching TRBD1. The V gene end was trimmed by 4 bases and the J gene end by 6 bases; junction bases not matched to a gene: 4. Germline CDR1 is SGHNT and CDR2 is YYREEE (reference sequence). The CDR3 runs 14 residues. In nucleotides, the CDR3 is TGTGCCAGCAGCCCTAGACAGGGTAATTCACCCCTCCACTTT. Residues: CASSPRQGNSPLHF.

CDR3 coding DNA: TGTGCCAGCAGCTACCGGACAGCTAACTATGGCTACACCTTC. Amino acids: CASSYRTANYGYTF. The V call is TRBV7-2, the J call TRBJ1-2, with D possibly matching TRBD1 (6 bases). Trimming removed 4 bases from V and 0 bases from J, with 9 bases in between. CDR3 length equals 14 residues. Germline V CDR1 and CDR2: SGHTA, FQGNSA.

This clone was seen repeatedly, ten times or more. This chain joins TRBV23-1 and TRBJ2-1, with D hard to call. TRBV23-1 counts as an open reading frame of uncertain function. There are 14 residues in the CDR3. V lost 0 bases and J 4 bases, leaving 7 bases between the germline ends. CDR3 in DNA: TGCGCCAGCAGTCAATCCGAGATATACAATGAGCAGTTCTTC. It codes for CASSQSEIYNEQFF.

The chain has TRBV5-1 and TRBJ1-1; 8 bases are a match to TRBD1. Unmatched junction bases numbered 7, after V lost 4 bases and J lost 2 bases. The germline CDR1 and CDR2 sequences are SGHRS and YFSETQ. The CDR3 covers 15 residues. This CDR3 reads CASSKIGTGNTEAFF. The CDR3 DNA is TGCGCCAGCAGCAAAATCGGGACAGGTAACACTGAAGCTTTCTTT. The complete variable domain, with remaining parts taken from reference TRBV5-1 and TRBJ1-1, reads KAGVTQTPRYLIKTRGQQVTLSCSPISGHRSVSWYQQTPGQGLQFLFEYFSETQRNKGNFPGRFSGRQFSNSRSEMNVSTLELGDSALYLCASSKIGTGNTEAFFGQGTRLTVV.

This sequence joins TRBV5-1 and TRBJ2-7, with a tentative D call TRBD1 (6 bases). The CDR3 has 14 residues. Germline V lookup: CDR1 SGHRS, CDR2 YFSETQ. V was cut by 2 bases and J by 2 bases, with 11 bases left in between. CDR3 nucleotide sequence: TGCGCCAGCAGCTTCCAGGGGACGGCCTACGAGCAGTACTTC. Encoded protein: CASSFQGTAYEQYF.

The rearrangement links TRBV7-9 to TRBJ2-3, with a tentative D call TRBD1 (5 bases). V dropped 5 bases and J dropped 2 bases, with 14 bases sitting between them. CDR3 length equals 15 residues. Germline-derived CDR1 and CDR2 are SEHNR and FQNEAQ (reference sequence). The CDR3 region has the DNA TGTGCCAGCAGCCGGCCAAGGGGTAACACAGATACGCAGTATTTT. Protein: CASSRPRGNTDTQYF.

This clone was seen only a few times. This chain uses TRBV7-2 with TRBJ1-4; TRBD1 agrees at 7 bases. Germline lookup yields CDR1 SGHTA and CDR2 FQGNSA. Trimming took 3 bases from V and 3 from J; bases not matched to a gene: 4. The CDR3 spans 15 residues. CDR3 amino acids: CASSFSQGPNEKLFF. DNA of the CDR3: TGTGCCAGCAGCTTCTCACAGGGGCCTAATGAAAAACTGTTTTTT.

This clone was observed a few times. The chain has TRBV30 and TRBJ1-5; maybe TRBD1 (6 bases). The CDR3 length is 13 residues. V lost 4 bases to trimming and J lost 6 bases, with 13 bases between them. CDR1 and CDR2 (germline): GTSNPN, SVGIG (reference sequence). This CDR3 is CAWTTGNGQPQHF. In nucleotides, the CDR3 is TGTGCCTGGACTACAGGGAACGGTCAGCCCCAGCATTTT. Together with reference TRBV30 and TRBJ1-5, the CDR3 gives the full variable domain: SQTIHQWPATLVQPVGSPLSLECTVEGTSNPNLYWYRQAAGRGLQLLFYSVGIGQISSEVPQNLSASRPQDRQFILSSKKLLLSDSGFYLCAWTTGNGQPQHFGDGTRLSIL.

This clone showed up just a few times. The chain is built from TRBV19 and TRBJ2-5; D uncertain. CDR3 length: 13 residues. V was cut by 6 bases and J by 4 bases, with 12 bases left in between. Germline V gene sequence: CDR1 LNHDA, CDR2 SQIVND (reference sequence). The CDR3 here is CASSLNGRETQYF. DNA for the CDR3: TGTGCCAGTAGCCTTAATGGGCGAGAGACCCAGTACTTC.

This clone has only a few counts. The V gene is TRBV25-1, the J gene TRBJ1-1, with 7 positions matching TRBD1. The CDR3 length is 13 residues. J gave up 3 bases and V 5 bases, and 3 bases lay outside the gene matches. Looked up from germline, CDR1 is MGHDK and CDR2 is SYGVNS. CDR3 sequence (DNA): TGTGCCAGCAGTACAACAGGGGACACTGAAGCTTTCTTT. Translation gives CASSTTGDTEAFF.

The rearrangement links TRBV11-3 to TRBJ1-1, with D hard to call. Trimming pared 3 bases from V and 0 bases from J, leaving 11 bases between. CDR1 is SGHNT, CDR2 YENEEA, per germline. The CDR3 totals 15 residues. In nucleotides, the CDR3 is TGTGCCAGCAGCTTCGCCGCCGAGGTGAACACTGAAGCTTTCTTT. Translating it yields CASSFAAEVNTEAFF.

In its sample, this clone was seen a few times. The chain links TRBV29-1 to TRBJ2-3; D possibly uses TRBD1 or TRBD2 (5 bases each). With 6 bases removed from V and 1 base from J, the gap between germline ends came to 11 bases. This CDR3 region has 13 residues. Germline V gene sequence: CDR1 SQVTM, CDR2 ANQGSEA. The CDR3 nucleotides read TGCAGCGTGACCGTGGGGGGCACAGATACGCAGTATTTT. Translation: CSVTVGGTDTQYF.

This chain links TRBV5-1 with TRBJ2-6, with 8 bases fitting TRBD1. Germline-derived CDR1 and CDR2 are SGHRS and YFSETQ. Unmatched junction bases numbered 8, after V lost 4 bases and J lost 2 bases. The CDR3 extends over 17 amino acids. CDR3 amino acids: CASSPGQGSPGANVLTF. The DNA for the CDR3 is TGCGCCAGCAGCCCCGGACAGGGTAGTCCTGGGGCCAACGTCCTGACTTTC.

The chain is built from TRBV6-6 and TRBJ2-7, with 7 bases aligning to TRBD1. Germline V gene sequence: CDR1 MNHNY, CDR2 SVGAGI (reference sequence). This CDR3 is built from 15 residues. Losses at the gene ends were 6 bases for V and 7 bases for J; bases not matched to a gene: 15. Written as DNA, the CDR3 is TGTGCCAGCAGAACACGCTCTGGGGCAGGGGGAGAGCAGTACTTC. Protein: CASRTRSGAGGEQYF.

V and J are TRBV7-9 and TRBJ1-1; D is unclear. The CDR3 contains 12 residues. V lost 5 bases and J 1 base, leaving 5 bases between the germline ends. Per germline, CDR1 SEHNR and CDR2 FQNEAQ (reference sequence). CDR3 nucleotide sequence: TGTGCCAGCAGCAGCTCGAACACTGAAGCTTTCTTT. Protein: CASSSSNTEAFF. Full variable domain (missing parts from reference TRBV7-9 and TRBJ1-1): DTGVSQNPRHKITKRGQNVTFRCDPISEHNRLYWYRQTLGQGPEFLTYFQNEAQLEKSRLLSDRFSAERPKGSFSTLEIQRTEQGDSAMYLCASSSSNTEAFFGQGTRLTVV.